These 6 T cell receptor beta chains were sequenced from one sample in a study of T cells in Graves' hyperthyroidism and ophthalmopathy. Amplification of TCR beta CDR3 regions used RNA as the template. The study used the HTBI primer set for a first-round RT-PCR of the TCR CDR3. In TCRdb, the multiplex PCR reads were re-called with MiXCR into one record per CDR3 protein. Of fewer than 750,000 distinct CDR3 sequences listed, around 15% are singletons. The source material was blood. The source is a middle-aged woman with Graves' ophthalmopathy.

V is TRBV10-3 and J is TRBJ2-2; 7 bases are shared with TRBD1. The J segment lost 7 bases and the V segment lost 3 bases, leaving 8 bases of the junction unmatched. The CDR3 spans 15 residues. CDR1 and CDR2 from the germline V gene are ENHRY and SYGVKD. CDR3 region: CAISDRTGRNGELFF. CDR3 DNA sequence: TGTGCCATCAGTGATCGGACAGGAAGAAACGGGGAGCTGTTTTTT.

V gene TRBV28 combines with J gene TRBJ2-7; either TRBD1 or TRBD2 may supply D (5 bases each). V lost 7 bases to trimming and J lost 4 bases, with 17 bases between them. Germline CDR1 is MDHEN and CDR2 is SYDVKM. CDR3 size: 14 residues. CDR3 region: CASTPFGAVYEQYF. The CDR3 DNA is TGTGCCAGCACCCCGTTCGGGGCAGTGTACGAGCAGTACTTC.

This clonotype was recorded many times. V gene TRBV6-1 combines with J gene TRBJ2-7; D unresolved. The CDR3 covers 12 residues. V shed 4 bases and J shed 5 bases, with 9 bases lying between them. The germline CDR1 and CDR2 sequences are MNHNS and SASEGT. The CDR3 DNA is TGTGCCAGCAGTGCTAACCGGAACGAGCAGTACTTC. The encoded protein is CASSANRNEQYF.

This clonotype appeared many times. The rearrangement uses TRBV7-2 and TRBJ2-7, with 8 nucleotides matching TRBD2. The CDR3 loop spans 16 amino acids. J gave up 4 bases and V 1 base, and 9 bases lay outside the gene matches. Germline values: CDR1 SGHTA, CDR2 FQGNSA. CDR3 coding DNA: TGTGCCAGCAGCTTAGTGGGACTTAGCGGGAAATACGAGCAGTACTTC. This gives the protein CASSLVGLSGKYEQYF. The whole variable domain, filled in from reference TRBV7-2 and TRBJ2-7, reads GAGVSQSPSNKVTEKGKDVELRCDPISGHTALYWYRQSLGQGLEFLIYFQGNSAPDKSGLPSDRFSAERTGGSVSTLTIQRTQQEDSAVYLCASSLVGLSGKYEQYFGPGTRLTVT.

This clonotype was found many times. The V and J genes are TRBV12-3 or TRBV12-4 and TRBJ2-2; 8 bases align to TRBD2. V gave up 4 bases and J gave up 7 bases; unmatched junction bases: 11. The CDR3 is 16 amino acids. The CDR3 sequence: CASSYREGFGGGELFF. For the CDR3, the DNA is TGTGCCAGCAGTTATCGGGAGGGCTTCGGAGGCGGGGAGCTGTTTTTT.

This clonotype was detected only once. CDR3 residues: CASSLFGDSPLHF. Written as DNA, the CDR3 is TGTGCCAGCAGCTTATTCGGTGATTCACCCCTCCACTTT. The rearrangement uses TRBV11-2 and TRBJ1-6; D gene ambiguous. Germline V CDR1 and CDR2: SGHAT, FQNNGV. The CDR3 has 13 amino acids. Deletions cut 2 bases from V and 8 bases from J, with 7 bases between.